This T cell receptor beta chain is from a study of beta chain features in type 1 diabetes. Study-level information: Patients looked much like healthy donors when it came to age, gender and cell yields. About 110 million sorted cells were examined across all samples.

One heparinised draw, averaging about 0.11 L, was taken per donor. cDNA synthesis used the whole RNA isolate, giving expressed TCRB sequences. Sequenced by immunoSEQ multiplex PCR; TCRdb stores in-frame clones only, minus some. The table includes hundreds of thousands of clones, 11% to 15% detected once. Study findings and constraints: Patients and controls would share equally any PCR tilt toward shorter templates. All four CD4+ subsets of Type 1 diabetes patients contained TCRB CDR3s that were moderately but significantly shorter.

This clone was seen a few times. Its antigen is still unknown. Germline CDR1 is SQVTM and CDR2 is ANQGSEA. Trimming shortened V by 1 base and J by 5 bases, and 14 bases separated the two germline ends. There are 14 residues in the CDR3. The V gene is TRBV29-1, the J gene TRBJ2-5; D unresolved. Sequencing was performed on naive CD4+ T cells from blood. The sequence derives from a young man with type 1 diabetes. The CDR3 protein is CSVEVTSSGETQYF. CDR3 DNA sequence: TGCAGCGTTGAAGTCACGAGTTCGGGCGAGACCCAGTACTTC.